This TCR beta chain emerged from a study of blood T cell repertoires in COVID-19. V was shortened by 1 base and J by 8 bases, with 14 bases between the two germline ends. The V gene's germline CDR1 is SEHNR and CDR2 FQNEAQ (reference sequence). The length of the CDR3 is 14 residues. Some clones are missing from TCRdb's copy, which holds only in-frame ones; the method was immunoSEQ multiplex PCR. The sample lists 40,000 to 45,000 clones, under 85% occurring once. Material: peripheral blood. The chain uses TRBV7-9 and TRBJ1-2; perhaps TRBD1 as D (5 bases). The TCR was taken from a woman over 75 with acute or convalescent COVID-19. This CDR3 reads CASSLEGRAEGYTF. In DNA, the CDR3 is TGTGCCAGCAGCTTAGAGGGCAGGGCGGAGGGCTACACCTTC.